This T cell receptor beta chain was obtained from a study of cytomegalovirus exposure and HLA in healthy donors. In this sample, this clone turned up a few times. The CDR3 contains 21 residues. Germline lookup yields CDR1 MNHEY and CDR2 SMNVEV (reference sequence). V gave up 6 bases and J gave up 4 bases; unmatched junction bases: 29. With 60 Vbeta and 13 Jbeta primers, the PCR was carried out. Profiled with immunoSEQ multiplex PCR; TCRdb holds only in-frame clones, not every one. There are around 76,000 clones in the sample; roughly 70% occur only once, and roughly 9.7% lies in the top ten. The receptor comes from a woman in her 50s in good health and CMV-seropositive. The chain uses TRBV27 and TRBJ1-2, with 7 bases aligning to TRBD1. The sample was PBMCs. CDR3 residues: CASRGRSIIIGDSAALYGYTF. The CDR3 DNA is TGTGCCAGCAGGGGACGGTCTATAATTATAGGGGACAGCGCTGCCCTCTATGGCTACACCTTC.